A selection of T cell receptor beta chains follows, all from one sample in a study of blood T cells in healthy people across ages. One entry per CDR3 protein, called by TCRdb with MiXCR from the 5' RACE reads. The profile shows nearly 1 million distinct CDR3 sequences, roughly 50% of them singletons. Input material: blood. The receptors originated from a woman aged 60 to 75 in good health. Both conserved end residues are part of each CDR3. A D gene is named only where the DNA matches it firmly. For some rows the clone size is stated as once, few or many, or as a class when expanded; others skip it.

size	V	D	J	DNA	CDR3
.	TRBV6-1	TRBD2	TRBJ2-1	TGTGCCAGCAGTGCCTGGACTAGCGGGTTGGGGGATGAGCAGTTCTTC	CASSAWTSGLGDEQFF
few	TRBV20-1	TRBD2	TRBJ2-3	TGCAGTCCGAGGGGACTAGCGGGTAGCAATCTGGATACGCAGTATTTT	CSPRGLAGSNLDTQYF
.	TRBV7-9	TRBD2	TRBJ2-7	TGTGCCAGCAGCCCCGGGACTAGCGGGAGGGGTCTCTACAATGAGCAGTACTTC	CASSPGTSGRGLYNEQYF
few	TRBV14	.	TRBJ2-7	TGTGCCAGCAGCCCCTGGAGAGGGTTCGGCGAGCAGTACTTC	CASSPWRGFGEQYF
few	TRBV4-3	.	TRBJ2-3	TGCGCCAGCAGCCGCAGGGAAACAGATACGCAGTATTTT	CASSRRETDTQYF
.	TRBV9	TRBD2	TRBJ2-2	TGTGCCAGTAGCGGGAGGGACTACACCGGGGAGCTGTTTTTT	CASSGRDYTGELFF
.	TRBV9	.	TRBJ1-4	TGTGCCAGCAGCGTAGGTCTGGGGTCCAGGGGTGAAAAACTGTTTTTT	CASSVGLGSRGEKLFF
.	TRBV10-3	TRBD2	TRBJ2-7	TGTGCCATCAGTGAAACTAGCGTCACCTACGAGCAGTACTTC	CAISETSVTYEQYF
.	TRBV6-1	.	TRBJ1-2	TGTGCCAGCAGTGAACACTCCGGAGATGGCTATGGCTACACCTTC	CASSEHSGDGYGYTF
.	TRBV27	.	TRBJ1-1	TGTGCCAGCAGTTCCATATATCCTGGACAGCTCGAAGAGGGGACTGAAGCTTTCTTT	CASSSIYPGQLEEGTEAFF
.	TRBV5-1	TRBD2	TRBJ2-4	TGCGCCAGCAGCTTGGCCGGAAGAGGGACTACAGCCAAAAACATTCAGTACTTC	CASSLAGRGTTAKNIQYF
few	TRBV20-1	TRBD2	TRBJ2-1	TGCAGTGCTAGAGATGGCGGACTAGCGGGGACCAATGAGCAGTTCTTC	CSARDGGLAGTNEQFF
.	TRBV20-1	.	TRBJ2-5	TGCAGTGCTAGAGAGCCAGGGAGATCCCAAGAGACCCAGTACTTC	CSAREPGRSQETQYF
few	TRBV4-1	.	TRBJ2-1	TGCGCCAGCGGGGGCCTAGCGGAATACAATGAGCAGTTCTTC	CASGGLAEYNEQFF
.	TRBV6-6	.	TRBJ2-1	TGTGCCTGCTGTTCCTACAATGAGCAGTTCTTC	CACCSYNEQFF
.	TRBV20-1	TRBD2	TRBJ2-1	TGCAGTGCTAGGGGGCCCAGCCCTGGGAGTCTAGCGGGGGGCAATGAGCAGTTCTTC	CSARGPSPGSLAGGNEQFF
few	TRBV20-1	.	TRBJ2-7	TGCAGTGCTACAGCTAGCGGAGGGGGCTACGAGCAGTACTTC	CSATASGGGYEQYF
.	TRBV20-1	.	TRBJ1-4	TGCAGTGCTCAGGGATTGGCGAATGAAAAACTGTTTTTT	CSAQGLANEKLFF
.	TRBV6-1	.	TRBJ2-3	TGTGCCAGCAGCCCCGTGAGGGGGGGACTTGACACAGATACGCAGTATTTT	CASSPVRGGLDTDTQYF
few	TRBV4-2	.	TRBJ2-6	TGTGCCAGCAGCCAAGGTTTGGAGCGACCCTCTGGGGCCAACGTCCTGACTTTC	CASSQGLERPSGANVLTF
.	TRBV7-7	TRBD2	TRBJ2-5	TGTGCCAGCAGCTTAGTGGGAGGGAATGCCGAGACCCAGTACTTC	CASSLVGGNAETQYF
.	TRBV12-3/TRBV12-4	.	TRBJ2-1	TGTGCCAGCAGTTCGTTTTTGGCCTACAATGAGCAGTTCTTC	CASSSFLAYNEQFF
few	TRBV4-3	.	TRBJ2-3	TGCGCCAGCAGCCAAGAATCAAACTGGGGTACGCAGTATTTT	CASSQESNWGTQYF